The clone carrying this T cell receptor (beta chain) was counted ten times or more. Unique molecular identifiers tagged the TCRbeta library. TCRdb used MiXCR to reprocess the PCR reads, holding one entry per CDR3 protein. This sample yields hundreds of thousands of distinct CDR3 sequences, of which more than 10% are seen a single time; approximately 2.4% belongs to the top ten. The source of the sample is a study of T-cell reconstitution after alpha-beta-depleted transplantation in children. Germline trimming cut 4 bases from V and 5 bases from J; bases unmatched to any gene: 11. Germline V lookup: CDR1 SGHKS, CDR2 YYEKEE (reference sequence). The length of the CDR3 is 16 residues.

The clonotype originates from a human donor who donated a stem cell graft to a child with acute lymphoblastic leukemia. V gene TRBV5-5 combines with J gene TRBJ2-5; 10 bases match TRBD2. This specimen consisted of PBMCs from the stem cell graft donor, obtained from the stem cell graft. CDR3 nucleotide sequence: TGTGCCAGCAGCCAGTGGGCTAGCGGGGGCCTGGAGACCCAGTACTTC. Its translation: CASSQWASGGLETQYF. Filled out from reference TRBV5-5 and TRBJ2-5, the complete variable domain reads DAGVTQSPTHLIKTRGQQVTLRCSPISGHKSVSWYQQVLGQGPQFIFQYYEKEERGRGNFPDRFSARQFPNYSSELNVNALLLGDSALYLCASSQWASGGLETQYFGPGTRLLVL.